This entry concerns a single T cell receptor (beta chain). The antigen is undetermined. The V gene's germline CDR1 is LGHNA and CDR2 YSLEER. The trim removed 3 bases at V and 0 bases at J, leaving 6 bases unmatched. The CDR3 covers 16 residues. This record comes from a study of cytomegalovirus exposure and HLA in healthy donors. Study observations and caveats: Reportedly, diagnosis of cytomegalovirus status by the classifier showed high specificity and sensitivity. Per a prior analysis, the majority of TCR beta V segments were productive roughly 90% or roughly 30% of the time. Among the CMV-associated chains, three were confirmed in vitro as specific for CMV antigens.

It was with 60 Vbeta and 13 Jbeta primers that the PCR ran. Sequencing used immunoSEQ multiplex PCR; TCRdb keeps in-frame clones, though not all of them. The data contain 100,000 to 150,000 clones, over 70% of them singletons. The source is a man between 35 and 55 years old in good health and CMV-seropositive. Sequencing used PBMCs. The chain couples TRBV4-3 to TRBJ1-1; 8 nucleotides line up with TRBD1. CDR3 sequence reads: CASSHGTGNMNTEAFF. In DNA form, the CDR3 reads TGCGCCAGCAGCCACGGGACAGGTAACATGAACACTGAAGCTTTCTTT.